Listed below are T cell receptor beta chains from one sample, sequenced in a study of blood T cell repertoires in COVID-19. TCRdb keeps only in-frame clones here, not all; method: immunoSEQ multiplex PCR. The sample comprises roughly 130,000 clones, 84% of which are singletons, and nearly 4% rests with the top ten. Sequences were obtained from PBMCs or T cells enriched from blood (not recorded which). The receptors stem from a woman aged 25 to 39 who had recovered from COVID-19. Each CDR3 is given with its conserved first and last residue. D genes are given only for firm matches. Some rows have no size entry. The others give once, few or many, or a class for an expanded clone.

j_gene: TRBJ2-2; v_gene: TRBV4-2; abundance: NA; d_gene: TRBD2; CDR3aa: CASSQASGLAGDTGELFF; CDR3nt: TGTGCCAGCAGCCAAGCCTCGGGACTAGCGGGAGATACCGGGGAGCTGTTTTTT
j_gene: TRBJ1-4; v_gene: TRBV30; abundance: NA; d_gene: TRBD1; CDR3aa: CAWSVRGRGRENEKLFF; CDR3nt: TGTGCCTGGAGTGTACGAGGCAGGGGGCGGGAAAATGAAAAACTGTTTTTT
j_gene: TRBJ1-5; v_gene: TRBV7-8; abundance: NA; d_gene: TRBD1; CDR3aa: CASSLDRGRQPQHF; CDR3nt: TGTGCCAGCAGCCTTGACAGGGGGCGACAGCCCCAGCATTTT
j_gene: TRBJ2-3; v_gene: TRBV27; abundance: NA; d_gene: TRBD2; CDR3aa: CASSTLAGGLTDTQYF; CDR3nt: TGTGCCAGCAGTACCCTAGCGGGAGGGCTGACAGATACGCAGTATTTT
j_gene: TRBJ2-3; v_gene: TRBV29-1; abundance: NA; d_gene: TRBD2; CDR3aa: CSVEQTSGVTDTQYF; CDR3nt: TGCAGCGTCGAGCAGACTAGCGGAGTGACAGATACGCAGTATTTT
j_gene: TRBJ2-7; v_gene: TRBV3-1/TRBV3-2; abundance: NA; d_gene: NA; CDR3aa: CASSRGLTYEQYF; CDR3nt: TGTGCCAGCAGCCGCGGACTGACCTACGAGCAGTACTTC
j_gene: TRBJ2-2; v_gene: TRBV10-2; abundance: few; d_gene: NA; CDR3aa: CASSGSAAGELFF; CDR3nt: TGCGCCAGCAGTGGGAGTGCGGCCGGGGAGCTGTTTTTT
j_gene: TRBJ2-7; v_gene: TRBV7-8; abundance: NA; d_gene: TRBD1; CDR3aa: CASRPLDRAYEQYF; CDR3nt: TGTGCCAGCAGGCCACTGGACAGGGCCTACGAGCAGTACTTC
j_gene: TRBJ1-1; v_gene: TRBV18; abundance: NA; d_gene: TRBD1; CDR3aa: CASSAGGLTEAFF; CDR3nt: TGTGCCAGCTCAGCAGGGGGCCTAACTGAAGCTTTCTTT
j_gene: TRBJ2-5; v_gene: TRBV28; abundance: once; d_gene: TRBD1; CDR3aa: CASSDTGGETQYF; CDR3nt: TGTGCCAGCAGCGATACAGGGGGAGAGACCCAGTACTTC
j_gene: TRBJ1-5; v_gene: TRBV10-3; abundance: once; d_gene: NA; CDR3aa: CAISELSNQPQHF; CDR3nt: TGTGCCATCAGTGAGCTTAGCAATCAGCCCCAGCATTTT
j_gene: TRBJ2-7; v_gene: TRBV4-3; abundance: NA; d_gene: TRBD2; CDR3aa: CASSRSGREEQYF; CDR3nt: TGCGCCAGCAGCCGGTCGGGGCGGGAGGAGCAGTACTTC
j_gene: TRBJ1-2; v_gene: TRBV4-2; abundance: NA; d_gene: NA; CDR3aa: CASSQARTANYGYTF; CDR3nt: TGTGCCAGCAGCCAAGCCCGGACAGCTAACTATGGCTACACCTTC
j_gene: TRBJ2-7; v_gene: TRBV28; abundance: few; d_gene: TRBD2; CDR3aa: CASSSFVGRVYEQYF; CDR3nt: TGTGCCAGCAGTTCATTTGTCGGGAGGGTCTACGAGCAGTACTTC
j_gene: TRBJ2-2; v_gene: TRBV27; abundance: NA; d_gene: TRBD1; CDR3aa: CASSQQGAGELFF; CDR3nt: TGTGCCAGCAGCCAACAGGGGGCCGGGGAGCTGTTTTTT
j_gene: TRBJ1-2; v_gene: TRBV27; abundance: NA; d_gene: NA; CDR3aa: CASSPSYGYTF; CDR3nt: TGTGCCAGCAGTCCTTCCTATGGCTACACCTTC
j_gene: TRBJ1-6; v_gene: TRBV15; abundance: NA; d_gene: NA; CDR3aa: CATSRAGGNSPLHF; CDR3nt: TGTGCCACCAGCAGAGCTGGAGGAAATTCACCCCTCCACTTT
j_gene: TRBJ1-5; v_gene: TRBV5-4; abundance: NA; d_gene: TRBD1; CDR3aa: CASSFGTGQPQHF; CDR3nt: TGTGCCAGCAGCTTCGGGACAGGCCAGCCCCAGCATTTT
j_gene: TRBJ2-7; v_gene: TRBV9; abundance: NA; d_gene: TRBD2; CDR3aa: CASSPRLAGASEQYF; CDR3nt: TGTGCCAGCAGCCCCAGACTAGCGGGAGCCTCCGAGCAGTACTTC
j_gene: TRBJ2-3; v_gene: TRBV19; abundance: NA; d_gene: TRBD2; CDR3aa: CASSIPGLGSDTQYF; CDR3nt: TGTGCCAGTAGCATTCCAGGACTAGGGTCTGATACGCAGTATTTT
j_gene: TRBJ2-3; v_gene: TRBV19; abundance: NA; d_gene: NA; CDR3aa: CATRGSGTDTQYF; CDR3nt: TGTGCCACCAGGGGTTCGGGCACAGATACGCAGTATTTT
j_gene: TRBJ1-1; v_gene: TRBV7-8; abundance: NA; d_gene: NA; CDR3aa: CASSLGGSLVEAFF; CDR3nt: TGTGCCAGCAGCCTGGGGGGGAGCCTGGTTGAAGCTTTCTTT
j_gene: TRBJ1-1; v_gene: TRBV6-4; abundance: NA; d_gene: NA; CDR3aa: CASSEVGGVSEAFF; CDR3nt: TGTGCCAGCAGTGAGGTGGGGGGGGTCTCTGAAGCTTTCTTT
j_gene: TRBJ2-5; v_gene: TRBV6-2/TRBV6-3; abundance: NA; d_gene: TRBD2; CDR3aa: CASSYSNRREIKTQYF; CDR3nt: TGTGCCAGCAGTTACTCGAACCGGCGGGAGATAAAGACCCAGTACTTC
j_gene: TRBJ1-1; v_gene: TRBV7-9; abundance: NA; d_gene: NA; CDR3aa: CASSLKGDTEAFF; CDR3nt: TGTGCCAGCAGCTTAAAAGGGGACACTGAAGCTTTCTTT
j_gene: TRBJ1-5; v_gene: TRBV20-1; abundance: NA; d_gene: NA; CDR3aa: CSASPRLFNQPQHF; CDR3nt: TGCAGTGCTAGTCCCAGGCTCTTCAATCAGCCCCAGCATTTT
j_gene: TRBJ2-3; v_gene: TRBV24-1; abundance: NA; d_gene: NA; CDR3aa: CAAGVASTDTQYF; CDR3nt: TGTGCCGCCGGAGTAGCGAGCACAGATACGCAGTATTTT
j_gene: TRBJ1-6; v_gene: TRBV30; abundance: NA; d_gene: TRBD1; CDR3aa: CASLQGVRPNSPLHF; CDR3nt: TGTGCCTCCCTACAGGGGGTACGTCCAAATTCACCCCTCCACTTT
j_gene: TRBJ2-5; v_gene: TRBV5-1; abundance: NA; d_gene: TRBD2; CDR3aa: CASSLGRLAGAQETQYF; CDR3nt: TGCGCCAGCAGCTTGGGTCGCCTAGCGGGGGCCCAAGAGACCCAGTACTTC
j_gene: TRBJ2-1; v_gene: TRBV19; abundance: NA; d_gene: TRBD2; CDR3aa: CATSPTGGTYNEQFF; CDR3nt: TGTGCCACCTCCCCAACGGGGGGGACCTACAATGAGCAGTTCTTC
j_gene: TRBJ2-7; v_gene: TRBV28; abundance: NA; d_gene: TRBD1; CDR3aa: CASSLGRGQYEQYF; CDR3nt: TGTGCCAGCAGTTTGGGCAGGGGGCAATACGAGCAGTACTTC
j_gene: TRBJ2-5; v_gene: TRBV7-2; abundance: NA; d_gene: TRBD2; CDR3aa: CASSTTSGETQYF; CDR3nt: TGTGCCAGCAGCACGACTAGCGGTGAGACCCAGTACTTC
j_gene: TRBJ2-3; v_gene: TRBV2; abundance: NA; d_gene: TRBD2; CDR3aa: CASNGGSGSSTDTQYF; CDR3nt: TGTGCCAGTAATGGCGGGAGCGGGTCTAGCACAGATACGCAGTATTTT
j_gene: TRBJ1-3; v_gene: TRBV4-1; abundance: NA; d_gene: NA; CDR3aa: CASSQPQSSSGNTIYF; CDR3nt: TGCGCCAGCAGCCAGCCTCAGTCTTCCTCTGGAAACACCATATATTTT
j_gene: TRBJ2-5; v_gene: TRBV6-1; abundance: NA; d_gene: TRBD2; CDR3aa: CASSEFGGREETQYF; CDR3nt: TGTGCCAGCAGTGAATTTGGCGGGAGGGAAGAGACCCAGTACTTC
j_gene: TRBJ1-1; v_gene: TRBV30; abundance: few; d_gene: NA; CDR3aa: CAWRGGRRVTEAFF; CDR3nt: TGTGCCTGGAGGGGGGGAAGACGGGTCACTGAAGCTTTCTTT
j_gene: TRBJ2-3; v_gene: TRBV19; abundance: NA; d_gene: TRBD2; CDR3aa: CASSISGRSLTDTQYF; CDR3nt: TGTGCCAGTAGTATTAGCGGGAGGTCCCTCACAGATACGCAGTATTTT
j_gene: TRBJ1-3; v_gene: TRBV5-1; abundance: NA; d_gene: TRBD1; CDR3aa: CASSPSQGAGNTIYF; CDR3nt: TGCGCCAGCAGCCCATCACAGGGGGCTGGAAACACCATATATTTT
j_gene: TRBJ2-1; v_gene: TRBV7-9; abundance: NA; d_gene: TRBD1; CDR3aa: CASRPTFDRAKLNEQFF; CDR3nt: TGTGCCAGCAGACCTACCTTCGACAGGGCGAAACTCAATGAGCAGTTCTTC
j_gene: TRBJ1-6; v_gene: TRBV19; abundance: NA; d_gene: TRBD1; CDR3aa: CASSTNTGGNNSPLHF; CDR3nt: TGTGCCAGTAGTACCAACACAGGGGGCAATAATTCACCCCTCCACTTT
j_gene: TRBJ2-7; v_gene: TRBV19; abundance: NA; d_gene: TRBD2; CDR3aa: CASSIVAGAYEQYF; CDR3nt: TGTGCCAGTAGTATAGTAGCGGGAGCCTACGAGCAGTACTTC
j_gene: TRBJ1-1; v_gene: TRBV19; abundance: NA; d_gene: TRBD1; CDR3aa: CASSIIRGQGGNTEAFF; CDR3nt: TGTGCCAGTAGTATCATAAGGGGACAGGGGGGTAACACTGAAGCTTTCTTT
j_gene: TRBJ1-4; v_gene: TRBV4-1; abundance: NA; d_gene: NA; CDR3aa: CASSQNYPGTPFEKLFF; CDR3nt: TGCGCCAGCAGCCAAAATTACCCCGGGACACCCTTTGAAAAACTGTTTTTT
j_gene: TRBJ1-2; v_gene: TRBV5-1; abundance: NA; d_gene: TRBD1; CDR3aa: CASSSDRVSGYTF; CDR3nt: TGCGCCAGCAGCTCTGACAGGGTATCAGGCTACACCTTC
j_gene: TRBJ1-5; v_gene: TRBV30; abundance: NA; d_gene: TRBD1; CDR3aa: CACGTENQPQHF; CDR3nt: TGTGCCTGCGGGACAGAGAATCAGCCCCAGCATTTT
j_gene: TRBJ1-3; v_gene: TRBV5-1; abundance: NA; d_gene: NA; CDR3aa: CASSLAGQFASGNTIYF; CDR3nt: TGCGCCAGCAGCTTGGCAGGACAGTTCGCCTCTGGAAACACCATATATTTT
j_gene: TRBJ1-5; v_gene: TRBV10-3; abundance: NA; d_gene: TRBD1; CDR3aa: CAISKGQGDQPQHF; CDR3nt: TGTGCCATCAGCAAGGGACAGGGGGATCAGCCCCAGCATTTT
j_gene: TRBJ1-2; v_gene: TRBV9; abundance: NA; d_gene: NA; CDR3aa: CASSVAWGGSVVGYTF; CDR3nt: TGTGCCAGCAGCGTAGCTTGGGGGGGTTCCGTGGTTGGCTACACCTTC